The 8 T cell receptor beta chains reported below all come from one sample, sequenced in a study of blood T cell repertoires in COVID-19. Sequenced by immunoSEQ multiplex PCR; TCRdb stores in-frame clones only, minus some. Of about 480,000 clones in the sample, 70% to 90% were seen once. Material: PBMCs or T cells enriched from blood (not recorded which). The receptors originated from a woman aged 18-29 years with acute COVID-19.

V and J are TRBV11-3 and TRBJ1-1; D is uncertain. Germline V gene sequence: CDR1 SGHNT, CDR2 YENEEA. The CDR3 runs 13 residues. Between the trimmed V and J ends, which lost 2 bases and 5 bases, there was a span of 9 bases. CDR3 DNA: TGTGCCAGCAGCTTATTAACCGGGACTGAAGCTTTCTTT. It translates to CASSLLTGTEAFF.

This chain links TRBV18 with TRBJ2-7, with D hard to call. The germline V gene encodes CDR1 KGHSH and CDR2 LQKENI. The length of the CDR3 is 14 residues. Trimming cost V 3 bases and J 4 bases, with 13 bases left between them. The CDR3 loop reads CASSPGTNRYEQYF. The DNA of the CDR3 is TGTGCCAGCTCACCGGGCACGAATCGGTACGAGCAGTACTTC.

This chain links TRBV15 with TRBJ1-6, with 12 bases aligning to TRBD1. The ends lost 4 bases at V and 10 bases at J; junction bases unmatched: 8. The CDR3 totals 16 residues. CDR1 and CDR2 from the germline V gene are LNHNV and YYDKDF (reference sequence). The CDR3 nucleotides read TGTGCCACCAGCATCGGGACAGGGGGCGCGGACTCACCCCTCCACTTT. This codes for CATSIGTGGADSPLHF.

CDR3 DNA sequence: TGTGCCAGCAGTGAGACAGGGGGCGTTGCGGAGACCCAGTACTTC. Protein sequence: CASSETGGVAETQYF. This sequence joins TRBV2 and TRBJ2-5; 10 bases match TRBD1. The CDR3 is made up of 15 amino acids. J was trimmed by 5 bases and V by 3 bases; bases with no gene match: 6. The germline V gene has CDR1 SNHLY and CDR2 FYNNEI. Full variable domain (missing parts from reference TRBV2 and TRBJ2-5): EPEVTQTPSHQVTQMGQEVILRCVPISNHLYFYWYRQILGQKVEFLVSFYNNEISEKSEIFDDQFSVERPDGSNFTLKIRSTKLEDSAMYFCASSETGGVAETQYFGPGTRLLVL.

This chain links TRBV18 with TRBJ2-7; 9 positions match TRBD1. Germline V lookup: CDR1 KGHSH, CDR2 LQKENI. This CDR3 is built from 19 residues. J gave up 0 bases and V 3 bases, and 15 bases lay outside the gene matches. In nucleotides, the CDR3 is TGTGCCAGCTCACCCGGGACAGGGTACGTGTCAGCGGGCTCCTACGAGCAGTACTTC. This gives the protein CASSPGTGYVSAGSYEQYF.

The J gene is TRBJ1-6, the V gene TRBV27, with D unclear. Trimming shortened V by 8 bases and J by 3 bases, and 14 bases separated the two germline ends. CDR3 length equals 15 residues. Germline loops: CDR1 MNHEY, CDR2 SMNVEV (reference sequence). The CDR3 here is CASQDTADYNSPLHF. The CDR3 DNA reads as TGTGCCAGCCAAGACACAGCGGACTATAATTCACCCCTCCACTTT.

V is TRBV5-5 and J is TRBJ2-7; 8 bases match TRBD1. V lost 1 base to trimming and J lost 2 bases; unmatched junction nucleotides: 5. The CDR3 totals 15 residues. The germline gives CDR1 SGHKS, CDR2 YYEKEE (reference sequence). CDR3 sequence (DNA): TGTGCCAGCAGCTTGCCGGGGACAGGCGCCTACGAGCAGTACTTC. It codes for CASSLPGTGAYEQYF.

The J gene is TRBJ2-1, the V gene TRBV11-2; weak D call: TRBD2 (5 bases). CDR1 and CDR2 (germline): SGHAT, FQNNGV. The V end lost 3 bases, the J end lost 3 bases, and 12 bases lay between the germline ends. The CDR3 extends over 15 amino acids. Here the CDR3 reads CASSLSSASYNEQFF. In DNA, the CDR3 is TGTGCCAGCAGCTTGAGTAGCGCAAGCTACAATGAGCAGTTCTTC.